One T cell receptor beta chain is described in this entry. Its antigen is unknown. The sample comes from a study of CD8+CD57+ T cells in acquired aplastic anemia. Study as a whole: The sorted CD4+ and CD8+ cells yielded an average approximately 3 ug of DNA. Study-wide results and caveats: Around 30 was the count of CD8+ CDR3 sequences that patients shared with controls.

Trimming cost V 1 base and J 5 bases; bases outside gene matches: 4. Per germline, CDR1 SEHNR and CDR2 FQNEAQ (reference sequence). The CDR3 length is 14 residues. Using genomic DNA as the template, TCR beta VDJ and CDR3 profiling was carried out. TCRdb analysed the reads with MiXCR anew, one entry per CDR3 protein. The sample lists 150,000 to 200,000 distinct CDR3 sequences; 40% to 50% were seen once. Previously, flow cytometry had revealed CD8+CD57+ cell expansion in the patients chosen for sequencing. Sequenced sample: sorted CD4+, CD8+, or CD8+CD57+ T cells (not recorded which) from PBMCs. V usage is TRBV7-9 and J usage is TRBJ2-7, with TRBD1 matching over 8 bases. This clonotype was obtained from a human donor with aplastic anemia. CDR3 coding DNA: TGTGCCAGCAGCTTAGGGGGACAGGTGAACGAGCAGTACTTC. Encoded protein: CASSLGGQVNEQYF.